What follows describes a single T cell receptor beta chain. This clone was seen only a few times. Its antigen target is currently unknown. At one of its ends the junction is not consistent with the germline gene, which may arise from a read error. The cohort consisted of 600 to 700 healthy bone marrow donors. At the time of sampling, every cohort member was nominally healthy, though immune exposures that went unrecorded were likely present. Of the 690 or so cohort members, 250 to 300 had a positive CMV serostatus and 350 to 450 had a negative one, while no CMV serostatus was recorded for the donor. Each donor provided a peripheral blood sample, and peripheral blood mononuclear cells were used for TCR beta sequencing. The Qiagen DNeasy Blood Extraction Kit was used to extract genomic DNA from the blood cell samples. These data belong to a study of cytomegalovirus exposure and HLA in healthy donors (dated by TCRdb to the late 2010s). A note on the overall study: An earlier analysis of around 600 of the donors reported more than 250 Gb of sequence data and around 110 million unique TCR beta sequences from about 200 million T cells. Roughly 300 gigabases of sequencing data and approximately 92 million unique TCR sequences made up an early release that covered approximately 700 HLA-typed donors. The study combined high-throughput TCR immunosequencing, statistical association of individual TCRs with disease status, and machine learning to predict cytomegalovirus infection status. The study aimed to test whether cataloging public T cell receptors could reveal signatures of past pathogen exposure. Donor age, sex, ethnicity and CMV serostatus were collected together with the repertoire data. Typing coverage varied by locus: roughly 629-640 donors for A, B, C, DRB1 and DQB1; 500 to 550 for DQA1; more than 600 for DPA1; roughly 450 for DPB1. A later analysis re-examined previously published TCR beta repertoires from about 670 donors and added high-resolution HLA genotyping to investigate patterns of TCR occurrence. The later analysis used no new phenotypic data to find candidate immune exposures, relying instead on TCR beta sequences and their occurrence across donors. Five DR-DQ haplotypes were handled as single units for association and clustering because linkage in the cohort was strong. HLA typing covered class I and class II loci at four-digit resolution. Of the 300 to 500 genotyped donors, less than 85% were placed in the genetic ancestry cluster associated with self-reported Caucasian donors. Every discovery cohort repertoire had been produced on one sequencing platform. In addition to the first cohort of around 670 subjects, a separate validation cohort of approximately 130 different subjects was used. To decide whether each TCR beta V gene segment behaved as functional or pseudogenic, an earlier analysis of some 540 of the donors relied on high-throughput TCR beta sequencing. Among 300 to 500 genotyped donors of the cohort, an average of roughly 230,000 unique TCR beta nucleotide sequences was sequenced per donor, of which about 18% were non-productive. The T cell repertoires of around 670 subjects were profiled by immunosequencing and related to cytomegalovirus serostatus. A later genetic analysis used genome-wide SNP genotypes for about 55% of the 666 donors, treating that subset as a discovery cohort. Beyond this particular receptor, the publication reports: In an earlier analysis of more than 450 of the donors, most TCR beta V segments were observed in productive rearrangements about 90% or about 30% of the time, broadly matching IMGT annotations. A few of the identified cytomegalovirus-associated TCR beta chains were confirmed in vitro to be specific for cytomegalovirus antigens. According to a later analysis, most CMV-associated TCR beta chains appeared to be HLA-restricted, and the HLA associations seemed to be driven largely by CMV exposure. A total of roughly 160 TCR beta chains were listed by the study as associated with cytomegalovirus. Assigning TCR associations to individual alleles was difficult when HLA alleles, especially DR and DQ, strongly co-occurred. For the cohort, immune exposure information was limited to CMV serostatus. Compared with equally common non-associated chains, HLA-associated TCR beta chains in a later analysis were more clonally expanded and had lower generation probabilities. It was suggested by the authors that the approach could potentially be generalized to other disease states and immunological phenotypes. A later analysis found that TCR association rates varied across HLA loci, with DRB1 alleles showing the most associated TCRs and HLA-C alleles the fewest. Because the 87-base-pair reads could not distinguish some IMGT-functional V segments, including TRBV6-2 and TRBV6-3, those segments were excluded. Linkage disequilibrium might explain the correlated functional status among segregating V segments, but an unknown experimental factor could not be ruled out. A group of highly shared sequence variants was considered likely to be a technical artifact of the sequencing pipeline. This cohort had only TCR beta chains sequenced, and the lack of alpha or paired-chain data limited which features could be detected. The classifier was reported to diagnose cytomegalovirus status with high specificity and sensitivity in both the original and validation cohorts. A further reported finding was that TCR beta sequences accurately predicted the HLA-A and HLA-B alleles for most subjects in the first cohort. Presence/absence analyses assumed roughly uniform sequencing depth across donors, an assumption that may not hold. Most TCR sequences were observed very rarely across donors, whereas some public TCRs were present in many individuals. The earlier analysis of 587 of the donors excluded approximately 17 rarely observed V segments, including chromosome 9 orphons, because counts were too low. Because HLA typing was unavailable for some donors at each locus, only the typed subset was used in association tests. Specific HLA alleles were associated with more than 15,000 TCR beta sequences at a false discovery rate of 0.05 in a later analysis. Compared with the roughly 710-donor mean, donors in an Asian-associated ancestry cluster had fewer N-insertions in productive TCRs, according to a later genetic analysis. An association between a missense DCLRE1C variant and V-gene and J-gene trimming of TCR beta chains was found in a later genetic analysis and replicated in an independent cohort. Several of the top co-occurrence clusters appeared to be linked to parvovirus B19, influenza, CMV and Epstein-Barr virus, according to a later analysis.

Based on the germline V gene, the CDR1 and CDR2 sequences are MGHRA and YSYEKL. The CDR3, cysteine through phenylalanine, is 15 amino acids long. Only CDR3 DNA remains: 45 bases, in frame from the first base. Libraries were constructed by the immunoSEQ multiplex PCR assay. For the multiplex PCR, a mixture combining 60 forward primers for TCR Vbeta segments and 13 reverse primers for TCR Jbeta segments was used. The CDR3 region of rearranged TCR beta genes was amplified from genomic DNA by a multiplex PCR assay. The Illumina HiSeq System was used to sequence the amplified TCR beta libraries as 87-base-pair reads. The original methods were these. In a later analysis, 70 million to 95 million unique TCR beta chains were counted across the approximately 620 repertoires, and roughly 9.9 million of these chains were shared by at least two donors. To remove PCR and sequencing errors, raw reads were error-corrected and collapsed into unique sequences using a nearest-neighbor algorithm that merged closely related sequences. To assign V, D and J gene segments, CDR3 sequences were aligned to IMGT reference sequences. Each retained sequence needed at least a six-nucleotide match to both a V gene segment and a J gene segment. A rearrangement was called productive if the CDR3 had no stop codons and remained in frame with V and J, and every other rearrangement was called non-productive. CDR3 was defined by IMGT convention, running from the second conserved V-encoded cysteine to the conserved J-encoded phenylalanine. The earlier analysis of about 590 of the donors excluded sequences that lacked an unambiguous match to a single V gene segment. An earlier analysis of fewer than 650 of the donors classified V segments as functional when productive rearrangements were above 56.7% and as segregating when the standard deviation between donors was above 5%. A statistical classification framework was built to diagnose cytomegalovirus status from the catalog of TCR beta chain sequences. In a later analysis, TCR nucleotide sequences were compared against IMGT/GENE-DB human TR gene sequences so that V and J genes could be assigned. The TCRdist pipeline was used in a later analysis to assign CDR3 sequences and most-parsimonious VDJ recombination scenarios. In a later analysis, each TCR beta chain was defined by its CDR3 amino acid sequence together with its V-gene family, and reads lacking a unique V-gene family were excluded. A later analysis removed 500 to 650 highly shared, low-generation-probability nucleotide sequences to deal with suspected cross-contamination and a sequencing artifact. In a later analysis, a clonal expansion index for each public chain was calculated from normalized within-repertoire ranks of inferred template counts. In a later analysis, generation probabilities were computed with a VDJ recombination model fitted to out-of-frame rearrangements, and the resulting probabilities were checked against IGoR. In a later analysis, hypergeometric tests were used to score TCR-TCR, TCR-HLA and TCR-CMV co-occurrence, with a repertoire-size bias correction applied to TCR pairs. A later analysis estimated false discovery rates by permuting HLA or CMV assignments 20 times. In a later analysis, co-occurring TCRs were grouped using DBSCAN, and TCRdist sequence similarity was added for clustering within HLA-allele-positive subsets. For co-occurrence clustering, repertoires with fewer than 30,000 or more than 120,000 public chains were excluded, along with roughly 5 repertoires with anomalous nucleotide sharing. This immuneACCESS table, as held by TCRdb, lists in-frame sequences with V and J called but not all clones. Of the missing ones, under half trace to an unresolved V gene in checked studies; the others have no known cause. From that table come the V and J calls and clone size; the DNA was used to work out D and trimming. The sample yields just over 70,000 clones; 74% were counted once. 11% of the sample comes from the top ten.

This TCR came from a human donor in good health. The sequenced sample was PBMCs. The chain is assembled from TRBV4-1 and TRBJ1-4, with the identity of the D gene unclear. This receptor has the CDR3 CASSQTPGTSEKLFF. The DNA sequence is given as TGCGCCAGCAGCCAGACCCCGGGAACTAGTGAAAAACTGTTTTTT.